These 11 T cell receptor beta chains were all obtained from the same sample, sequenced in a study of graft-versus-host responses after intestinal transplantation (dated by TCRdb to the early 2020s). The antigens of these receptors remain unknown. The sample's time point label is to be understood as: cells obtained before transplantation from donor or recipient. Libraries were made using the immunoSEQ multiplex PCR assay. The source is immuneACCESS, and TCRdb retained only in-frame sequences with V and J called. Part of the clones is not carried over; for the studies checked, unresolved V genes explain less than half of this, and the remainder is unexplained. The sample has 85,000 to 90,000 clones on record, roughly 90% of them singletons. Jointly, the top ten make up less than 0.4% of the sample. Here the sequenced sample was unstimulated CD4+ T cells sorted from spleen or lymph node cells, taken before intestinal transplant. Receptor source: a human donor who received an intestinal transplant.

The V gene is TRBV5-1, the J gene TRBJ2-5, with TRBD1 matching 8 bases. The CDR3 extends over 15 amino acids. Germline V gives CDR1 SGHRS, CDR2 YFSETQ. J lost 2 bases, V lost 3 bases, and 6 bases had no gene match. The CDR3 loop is CASSSGTGYQETQYF. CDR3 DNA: TGCGCCAGCAGCTCCGGGACAGGTTATCAAGAGACCCAGTACTTC. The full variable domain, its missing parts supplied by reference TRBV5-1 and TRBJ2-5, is KAGVTQTPRYLIKTRGQQVTLSCSPISGHRSVSWYQQTPGQGLQFLFEYFSETQRNKGNFPGRFSGRQFSNSRSEMNVSTLELGDSALYLCASSSGTGYQETQYFGPGTRLLVL.

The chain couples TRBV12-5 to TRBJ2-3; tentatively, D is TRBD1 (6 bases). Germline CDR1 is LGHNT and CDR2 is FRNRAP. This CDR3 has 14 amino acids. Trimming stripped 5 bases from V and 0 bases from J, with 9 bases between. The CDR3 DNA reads TGTGCTAGTGGTATACAGGGTAGCACAGATACGCAGTATTTT. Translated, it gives CASGIQGSTDTQYF.

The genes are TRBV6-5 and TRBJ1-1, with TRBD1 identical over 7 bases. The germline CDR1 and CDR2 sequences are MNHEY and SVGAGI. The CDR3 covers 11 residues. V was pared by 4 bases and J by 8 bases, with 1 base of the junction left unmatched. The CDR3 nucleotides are TGTGCCAGCAGTTCGACAGGGGAAGCTTTCTTT. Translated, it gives CASSSTGEAFF.

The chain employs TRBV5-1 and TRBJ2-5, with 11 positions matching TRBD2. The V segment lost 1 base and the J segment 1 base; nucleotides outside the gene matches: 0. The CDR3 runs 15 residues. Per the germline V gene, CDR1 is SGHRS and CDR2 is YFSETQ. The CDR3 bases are TGCGCCAGCAGCTTGCTAGCGGGAGGCCAAGAGACCCAGTACTTC. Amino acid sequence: CASSLLAGGQETQYF.

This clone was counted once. CDR3 DNA: TGTGCCAGCAGTTTTTTTGGTCAGGGGGAGACCCAGTACTTC. Amino acid sequence: CASSFFGQGETQYF. J is TRBJ2-5 and V is TRBV28, with D tentatively TRBD1 (6 bases). The V end was cut by 3 bases, the J end by 5 bases, with 13 bases between. The CDR3 runs 14 residues. Per germline, CDR1 MDHEN and CDR2 SYDVKM. The whole variable domain, remainder taken from reference TRBV28 and TRBJ2-5, is DVKVTQSSRYLVKRTGEKVFLECVQDMDHENMFWYRQDPGLGLRLIYFSYDVKMKEKGDIPEGYSVSREKKERFSLILESASTNQTSMYLCASSFFGQGETQYFGPGTRLLVL.

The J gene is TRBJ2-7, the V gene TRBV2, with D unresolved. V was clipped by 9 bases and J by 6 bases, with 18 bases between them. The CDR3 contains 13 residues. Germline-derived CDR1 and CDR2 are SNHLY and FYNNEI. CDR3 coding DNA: TGTGCCAGGAGCCAATCGGGCGAATCCGAGCAGTACTTC. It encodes CARSQSGESEQYF.

CDR3 sequence: CASGRGPKYSYEQYF. The CDR3 DNA reads TGTGCCAGCGGGAGGGGACCGAAGTACTCCTACGAGCAGTACTTC. The chain recombines TRBV6-1 with TRBJ2-7; 7 bases align to TRBD2. The germline gives CDR1 MNHNS, CDR2 SASEGT. J gave up 0 bases and V 8 bases, and 10 bases lay outside the gene matches. This CDR3 is 15 amino acids long.

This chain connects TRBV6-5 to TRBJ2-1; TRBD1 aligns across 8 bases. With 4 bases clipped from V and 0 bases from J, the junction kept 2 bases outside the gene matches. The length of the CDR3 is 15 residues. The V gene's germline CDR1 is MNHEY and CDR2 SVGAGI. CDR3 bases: TGTGCCAGCAGTTCTACAGGGGGCTCCTACAATGAGCAGTTCTTC. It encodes CASSSTGGSYNEQFF.

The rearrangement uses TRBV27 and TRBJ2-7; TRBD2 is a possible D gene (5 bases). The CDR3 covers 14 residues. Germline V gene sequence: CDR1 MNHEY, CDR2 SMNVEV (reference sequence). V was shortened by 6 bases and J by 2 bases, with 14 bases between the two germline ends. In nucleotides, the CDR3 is TGTGCCAGCAGCCCGACACGGAGGCCCTACGAGCAGTACTTC. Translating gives CASSPTRRPYEQYF.

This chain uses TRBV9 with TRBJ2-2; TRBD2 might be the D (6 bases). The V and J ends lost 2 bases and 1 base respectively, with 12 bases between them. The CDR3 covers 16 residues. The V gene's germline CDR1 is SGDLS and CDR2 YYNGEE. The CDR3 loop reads CASSVAGGMNTGELFF. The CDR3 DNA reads TGTGCCAGCAGCGTTGCAGGCGGGATGAACACCGGGGAGCTGTTTTTT.

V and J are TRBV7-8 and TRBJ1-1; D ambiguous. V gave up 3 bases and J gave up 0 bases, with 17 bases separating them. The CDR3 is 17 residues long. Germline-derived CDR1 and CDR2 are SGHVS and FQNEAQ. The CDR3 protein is CASSFSRFLPMNTEAFF. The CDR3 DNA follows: TGTGCCAGCAGCTTCAGTCGGTTTCTACCCATGAACACTGAAGCTTTCTTT.